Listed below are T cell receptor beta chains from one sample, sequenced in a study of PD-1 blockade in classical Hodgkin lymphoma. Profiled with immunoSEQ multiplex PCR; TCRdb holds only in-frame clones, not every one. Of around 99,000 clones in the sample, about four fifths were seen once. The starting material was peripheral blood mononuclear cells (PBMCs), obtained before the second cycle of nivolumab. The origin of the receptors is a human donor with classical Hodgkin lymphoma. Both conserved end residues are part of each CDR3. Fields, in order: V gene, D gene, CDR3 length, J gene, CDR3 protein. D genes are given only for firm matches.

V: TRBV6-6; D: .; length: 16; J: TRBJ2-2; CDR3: CASSINGLPNTGELFF
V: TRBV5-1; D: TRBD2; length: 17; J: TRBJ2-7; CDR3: CASSLATGLAASYEQYF
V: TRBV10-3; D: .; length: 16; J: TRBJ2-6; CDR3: CAISGFGGVGANVLTF
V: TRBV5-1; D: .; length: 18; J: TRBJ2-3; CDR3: CASSMARSRGFPTDTQYF
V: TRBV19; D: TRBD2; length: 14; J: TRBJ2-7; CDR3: CASRFSAGTDEQYF
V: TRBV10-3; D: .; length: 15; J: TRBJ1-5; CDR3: CAISESRPSNQPQHF
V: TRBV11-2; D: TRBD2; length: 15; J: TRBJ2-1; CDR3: CASSLVASGSGEQFF
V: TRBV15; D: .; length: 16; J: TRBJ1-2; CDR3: CATSREGGVKDYGYTF
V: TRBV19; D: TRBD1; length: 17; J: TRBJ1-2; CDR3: CASSMTLQTGTGVGYTF
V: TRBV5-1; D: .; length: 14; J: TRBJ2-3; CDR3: CASSLPAGADTQYF
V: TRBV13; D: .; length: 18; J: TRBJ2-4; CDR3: CASSLGPGTMGHQNIQYF
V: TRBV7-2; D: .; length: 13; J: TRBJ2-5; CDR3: CASSLGGQETQYF
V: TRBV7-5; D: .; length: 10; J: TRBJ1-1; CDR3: CVRSYSEAFF
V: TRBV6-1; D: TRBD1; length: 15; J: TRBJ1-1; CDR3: CASSPLWGQATEAFF
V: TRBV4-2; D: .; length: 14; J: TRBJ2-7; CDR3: CASSQEDSSYEQYF
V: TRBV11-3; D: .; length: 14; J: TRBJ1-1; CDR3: CASSLNGGNTEAFF
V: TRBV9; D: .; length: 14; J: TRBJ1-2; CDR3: CASSETAFNYGYTF
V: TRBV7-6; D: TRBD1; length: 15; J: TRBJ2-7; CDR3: CASSLAGTGPYEQYF
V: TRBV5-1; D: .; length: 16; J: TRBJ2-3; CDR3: CASSSGIGASPDTQYF
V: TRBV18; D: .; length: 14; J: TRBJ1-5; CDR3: CASSLRGVNQPQHF
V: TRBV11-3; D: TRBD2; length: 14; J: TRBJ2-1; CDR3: CASSPRLASNEQFF
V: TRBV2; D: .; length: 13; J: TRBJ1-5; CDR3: CASSADIDQPQHF
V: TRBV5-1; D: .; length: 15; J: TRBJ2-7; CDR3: CASSLDVQILYEQYF
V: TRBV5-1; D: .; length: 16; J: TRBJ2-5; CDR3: CASTNRGQGIQETQYF
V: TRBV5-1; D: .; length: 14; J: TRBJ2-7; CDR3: CASSLEAESYEQYF
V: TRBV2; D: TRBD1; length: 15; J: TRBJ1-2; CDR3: CASSEGTGIGYGYTF
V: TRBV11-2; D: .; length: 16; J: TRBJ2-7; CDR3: CASSFGSRALVYEQYF
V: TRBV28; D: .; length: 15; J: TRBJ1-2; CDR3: CASRPLDGADYGYTF
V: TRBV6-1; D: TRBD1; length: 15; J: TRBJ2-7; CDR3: CASRGPRTGSYEQYF
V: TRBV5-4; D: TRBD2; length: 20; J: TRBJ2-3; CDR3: CASSRPGLAGGRTSTDTQYF
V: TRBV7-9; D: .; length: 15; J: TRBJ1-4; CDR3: CASSYTAPREEKLFF
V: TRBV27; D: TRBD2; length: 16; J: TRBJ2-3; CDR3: CASSSLAGGFTDTQYF
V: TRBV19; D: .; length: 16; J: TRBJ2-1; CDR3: CASSIVGGTSYNEQFF